A selection of T cell receptor beta chains follows, all from one sample in a study of early T cells in non-severe SARS-CoV-2 infection. From the 5' RACE reads, TCRdb called clonotypes with MiXCR, one entry per CDR3 protein. The sample lists 90,000 or so distinct CDR3 sequences; under 15% were seen once. Sequenced input: whole blood. These receptors were taken from an adult who was a healthcare worker with PCR-confirmed SARS-CoV-2 infection or an uninfected control (not recorded which). CDR3s include the opening cysteine and the closing phenylalanine or tryptophan. Each record gives: CDR3 DNA, CDR3 protein, J gene, V gene, clone size, D gene. D genes are given only for firm matches. Not all rows give a size; the values are once, few, many and, for expanded clones, a class.

cdr3_nt: TGTGCCAGCAGTACCCTAGCGGGAATAACAGATACGCAGTATTTT
cdr3_aa: CASSTLAGITDTQYF
j_call: TRBJ2-3
v_call: TRBV25-1
clone_size: .
d_call: TRBD2

cdr3_nt: TGTGCCAGCAGCCCCTTGGGAGACAATGAGCAGTTCTTC
cdr3_aa: CASSPLGDNEQFF
j_call: TRBJ2-1
v_call: TRBV9
clone_size: few
d_call: .

cdr3_nt: TGTGCCAGCAGACCCGACGGACAGGAGAGCTACGAGCAGTACTTC
cdr3_aa: CASRPDGQESYEQYF
j_call: TRBJ2-7
v_call: TRBV6-5
clone_size: few
d_call: TRBD1

cdr3_nt: TGCAGCGTTCCCCTTTTGGGTTTAGAGACCCAGTACTTC
cdr3_aa: CSVPLLGLETQYF
j_call: TRBJ2-5
v_call: TRBV29-1
clone_size: many
d_call: .

cdr3_nt: TGTGCCAGCAGTAAGCCTTACCAGCCCCAGCATTTT
cdr3_aa: CASSKPYQPQHF
j_call: TRBJ1-5
v_call: TRBV12-3/TRBV12-4
clone_size: few
d_call: .

cdr3_nt: TGTGCCAGCAGTTTAGGTGCCAGTTTTTTCCGGGATAATTCACCCCTCCACTTT
cdr3_aa: CASSLGASFFRDNSPLHF
j_call: TRBJ1-6
v_call: TRBV12-3/TRBV12-4
clone_size: few
d_call: .

cdr3_nt: TGTGCCGGCAATGAAAAACTGTTTTTT
cdr3_aa: CAGNEKLFF
j_call: TRBJ1-4
v_call: TRBV21-1
clone_size: many
d_call: .

cdr3_nt: TGTGCCAGCAGCTTAGAACCAAACTATGGCTACACCTTC
cdr3_aa: CASSLEPNYGYTF
j_call: TRBJ1-2
v_call: TRBV11-2
clone_size: many
d_call: .

cdr3_nt: TGTGCCAGCAGCACCAGGGGGCTTCTGAACACCGGGGAGCTGTTTTTT
cdr3_aa: CASSTRGLLNTGELFF
j_call: TRBJ2-2
v_call: TRBV13
clone_size: many
d_call: TRBD1

cdr3_nt: TGTGCCAGCAGCTCCTCCCGGGTTCGGGAGCAGTTCTTC
cdr3_aa: CASSSSRVREQFF
j_call: TRBJ2-1
v_call: TRBV7-6
clone_size: .
d_call: .

cdr3_nt: TGCGCCAGCAGCCGGGACGGTGGAAGGGGGTCACCCCTCCACTTT
cdr3_aa: CASSRDGGRGSPLHF
j_call: TRBJ1-6
v_call: TRBV4-3
clone_size: .
d_call: .

cdr3_nt: TGTGCCAGCAGTTTGGGGACGTTGAACACTGAAGCTTTCTTT
cdr3_aa: CASSLGTLNTEAFF
j_call: TRBJ1-1
v_call: TRBV12-3/TRBV12-4
clone_size: few
d_call: .

cdr3_nt: TGTGCCAGCAGCGCCGACAGCTCCTACGAGCAGTACTTC
cdr3_aa: CASSADSSYEQYF
j_call: TRBJ2-7
v_call: TRBV28
clone_size: .
d_call: .

cdr3_nt: TGTGCCAGCAGTTTGTTGGAGATAGGTGAGGCTTTCTTT
cdr3_aa: CASSLLEIGEAFF
j_call: TRBJ1-1
v_call: TRBV12-3/TRBV12-4
clone_size: few
d_call: .

cdr3_nt: TGCGCCAGCAGCCAAGATACCAGGACTAGCGGTTTCACAGATACGCAGTATTTT
cdr3_aa: CASSQDTRTSGFTDTQYF
j_call: TRBJ2-3
v_call: TRBV4-3
clone_size: .
d_call: TRBD2

cdr3_nt: TGCGCCAGCAGTCCTGAGGGAACCTATGGCTACACCTTC
cdr3_aa: CASSPEGTYGYTF
j_call: TRBJ1-2
v_call: TRBV10-2
clone_size: few
d_call: .

cdr3_nt: TGCGCCAGCAGCTTGGAGGGCGGCGGGCAGGGCTTCGGAAAACTGTTTTTT
cdr3_aa: CASSLEGGGQGFGKLFF
j_call: TRBJ1-4
v_call: TRBV5-1
clone_size: few
d_call: .

cdr3_nt: TGTGCCAGCAGTTGGGACAGACTGAGCTACGAGCAGTACTTC
cdr3_aa: CASSWDRLSYEQYF
j_call: TRBJ2-7
v_call: TRBV28
clone_size: .
d_call: TRBD1

cdr3_nt: TGCAGTGCGTCTACCGGGACAGGGGGACCCACCGGGGAGCTGTTTTTT
cdr3_aa: CSASTGTGGPTGELFF
j_call: TRBJ2-2
v_call: TRBV20-1
clone_size: many
d_call: TRBD1

cdr3_nt: TGTGCCAGCAGCCAAGATAACCAAATCAGCTCCTACAATGAGCAGTTCTTC
cdr3_aa: CASSQDNQISSYNEQFF
j_call: TRBJ2-1
v_call: TRBV3-1
clone_size: few
d_call: .

cdr3_nt: TGTGCCAGCAGCTCAGCCAGGGCGGGACGCTACCAGAATGAGCAGTTCTTC
cdr3_aa: CASSSARAGRYQNEQFF
j_call: TRBJ2-1
v_call: TRBV11-2
clone_size: many
d_call: .

cdr3_nt: TGTGCCATCAAGGAAAATCCAGGAACGGCCTACGAGCAGTACTTC
cdr3_aa: CAIKENPGTAYEQYF
j_call: TRBJ2-7
v_call: TRBV10-3
clone_size: few
d_call: .

cdr3_nt: TGCGCCAGCAGCCAAGATGAGAGCGTAGGATCGTTCGGTACGCAGTGTTTT
cdr3_aa: CASSQDESVGSFGTQCF
j_call: TRBJ2-3
v_call: TRBV4-1
clone_size: .
d_call: .

cdr3_nt: TGCGCCAGCAGGGTGGAGGTTTACACTGAAGCTTTCTTT
cdr3_aa: CASRVEVYTEAFF
j_call: TRBJ1-1
v_call: TRBV5-1
clone_size: many
d_call: .

cdr3_nt: TGTGCCAGCAGCCAAATGTCGGGCGAAGGCGGCTACACCTTC
cdr3_aa: CASSQMSGEGGYTF
j_call: TRBJ1-2
v_call: TRBV3-1
clone_size: few
d_call: .

cdr3_nt: TGTGCCAGCAGTGTTTTCTACTCTGGGGCCAACGTCCTGACTTTC
cdr3_aa: CASSVFYSGANVLTF
j_call: TRBJ2-6
v_call: TRBV12-3/TRBV12-4
clone_size: .
d_call: .

cdr3_nt: TGTGCCAGCAGCTCGATGACTAGCGGTCCTCGAGTTGATACGCAGTATTTT
cdr3_aa: CASSSMTSGPRVDTQYF
j_call: TRBJ2-3
v_call: TRBV7-9
clone_size: many
d_call: TRBD2

cdr3_nt: TGTGCTAGTGGTTTGGTATTGAGGCGGGAGGGTGCCTACGAGCAGTACTTC
cdr3_aa: CASGLVLRREGAYEQYF
j_call: TRBJ2-7
v_call: TRBV12-5
clone_size: many
d_call: TRBD2

cdr3_nt: TGTGCCAGCAGCTTAGTTCTGACTAGCGGTTACAATGAGCAGTTCTTC
cdr3_aa: CASSLVLTSGYNEQFF
j_call: TRBJ2-1
v_call: TRBV7-8
clone_size: few
d_call: TRBD2

cdr3_nt: TGTGCCAGCAGCTTGGGGGGACTGGGGTACAATGAGCAGTTCTTC
cdr3_aa: CASSLGGLGYNEQFF
j_call: TRBJ2-1
v_call: TRBV5-4
clone_size: few
d_call: .

cdr3_nt: TGCAGTGCTAGCCCAGGGGGAAAAGGTAGCGGGAGCTTCGAGCAGTACTTC
cdr3_aa: CSASPGGKGSGSFEQYF
j_call: TRBJ2-7
v_call: TRBV20-1
clone_size: .
d_call: TRBD2

cdr3_nt: TGTGCCAGCAGCGATGGGGGGTACGAGCAGTACTTC
cdr3_aa: CASSDGGYEQYF
j_call: TRBJ2-7
v_call: TRBV9
clone_size: many
d_call: .

cdr3_nt: TGCAGCGCAATACAGGGGGAAAGCTACGAGCAGTACTTC
cdr3_aa: CSAIQGESYEQYF
j_call: TRBJ2-7
v_call: TRBV29-1
clone_size: few
d_call: TRBD1

cdr3_nt: TGTGCCATCAGCGAAGGACAGTCCTACGAGCAGTACTTC
cdr3_aa: CAISEGQSYEQYF
j_call: TRBJ2-7
v_call: TRBV10-3
clone_size: few
d_call: .

cdr3_nt: TGTGCCAGCAGTAATACCCCCATGACTAGCGGGAGAGGTAATGAGCAGTTCTTC
cdr3_aa: CASSNTPMTSGRGNEQFF
j_call: TRBJ2-1
v_call: TRBV12-3/TRBV12-4
clone_size: many
d_call: TRBD2

cdr3_nt: TGTGCCAGCAGCCCCGACCGCTATCAAGAGACCCAGTACTTC
cdr3_aa: CASSPDRYQETQYF
j_call: TRBJ2-5
v_call: TRBV7-9
clone_size: few
d_call: .

cdr3_nt: TGTGCCAGCAGCTTAGACGCCATGGGGAACCCTGAAGCTTTCTTT
cdr3_aa: CASSLDAMGNPEAFF
j_call: TRBJ1-1
v_call: TRBV11-2
clone_size: few
d_call: .

cdr3_nt: TGTGCCAGCTCGCGCGGACAGCCCGACTATGGCTACACCTTC
cdr3_aa: CASSRGQPDYGYTF
j_call: TRBJ1-2
v_call: TRBV18
clone_size: .
d_call: .

cdr3_nt: TGTGCCAGCAGCCTAATCGAAGGGGCAACCTACGAGCAGTACTTC
cdr3_aa: CASSLIEGATYEQYF
j_call: TRBJ2-7
v_call: TRBV6-5
clone_size: few
d_call: .

cdr3_nt: TGTGCCAGCAGTTCCCTAGGTTTCGACACTGAAGCTTTCTTT
cdr3_aa: CASSSLGFDTEAFF
j_call: TRBJ1-1
v_call: TRBV5-6
clone_size: few
d_call: .

cdr3_nt: TGTGCCAGCAGCCAAGATCGGGACCAAGAGACCCAGTACTTC
cdr3_aa: CASSQDRDQETQYF
j_call: TRBJ2-5
v_call: TRBV3-1
clone_size: .
d_call: .

cdr3_nt: TGCGCCAGCAGCCGAACAGGGGCTGGTGGTCGCACTGAAGCTTTCTTT
cdr3_aa: CASSRTGAGGRTEAFF
j_call: TRBJ1-1
v_call: TRBV5-1
clone_size: .
d_call: TRBD1

cdr3_nt: TGCAGCGTTTTTTTCACAGCGGACAATGAGCAGTTCTTC
cdr3_aa: CSVFFTADNEQFF
j_call: TRBJ2-1
v_call: TRBV29-1
clone_size: many
d_call: .

cdr3_nt: TGTGCCAGCAGCCTGAGTGGCGGTGAAAAACTGTTTTTT
cdr3_aa: CASSLSGGEKLFF
j_call: TRBJ1-4
v_call: TRBV7-9
clone_size: few
d_call: .

cdr3_nt: TGTGCCAGCAGCTTTCTCCTAGCGGGAGGTGATACCGGGGAGCTGTTTTTT
cdr3_aa: CASSFLLAGGDTGELFF
j_call: TRBJ2-2
v_call: TRBV5-6
clone_size: many
d_call: TRBD2

cdr3_nt: TGTGCCAGCAGTTATTCGGCAGGGCCGAATGAGCAGTTCTTC
cdr3_aa: CASSYSAGPNEQFF
j_call: TRBJ2-1
v_call: TRBV6-2/TRBV6-3
clone_size: many
d_call: .

cdr3_nt: TGTGCCGGCGCCCCGGGACAGGGGGCTCGGGAGCAGTTCTTC
cdr3_aa: CAGAPGQGAREQFF
j_call: TRBJ2-1
v_call: TRBV28
clone_size: few
d_call: TRBD1

cdr3_nt: TGCAGTGCTCGCTCCCGGGACGGTAATGAAAAACTGTTTTTT
cdr3_aa: CSARSRDGNEKLFF
j_call: TRBJ1-4
v_call: TRBV20-1
clone_size: .
d_call: .

cdr3_nt: TGTGCCAGCAGTGTTCAGGGGAAGGAATCACCCCTCCACTTT
cdr3_aa: CASSVQGKESPLHF
j_call: TRBJ1-6
v_call: TRBV2
clone_size: .
d_call: .

cdr3_nt: TGTGCCAGCAGCCAGACAGGGGGCCCAAACGGGACACCCCTCCACTTT
cdr3_aa: CASSQTGGPNGTPLHF
j_call: TRBJ1-6
v_call: TRBV6-5
clone_size: .
d_call: TRBD1

cdr3_nt: TGTGCCAGCAGCCTTTCCGGGACAGGGAACACCATATATTTT
cdr3_aa: CASSLSGTGNTIYF
j_call: TRBJ1-3
v_call: TRBV14
clone_size: many
d_call: TRBD1